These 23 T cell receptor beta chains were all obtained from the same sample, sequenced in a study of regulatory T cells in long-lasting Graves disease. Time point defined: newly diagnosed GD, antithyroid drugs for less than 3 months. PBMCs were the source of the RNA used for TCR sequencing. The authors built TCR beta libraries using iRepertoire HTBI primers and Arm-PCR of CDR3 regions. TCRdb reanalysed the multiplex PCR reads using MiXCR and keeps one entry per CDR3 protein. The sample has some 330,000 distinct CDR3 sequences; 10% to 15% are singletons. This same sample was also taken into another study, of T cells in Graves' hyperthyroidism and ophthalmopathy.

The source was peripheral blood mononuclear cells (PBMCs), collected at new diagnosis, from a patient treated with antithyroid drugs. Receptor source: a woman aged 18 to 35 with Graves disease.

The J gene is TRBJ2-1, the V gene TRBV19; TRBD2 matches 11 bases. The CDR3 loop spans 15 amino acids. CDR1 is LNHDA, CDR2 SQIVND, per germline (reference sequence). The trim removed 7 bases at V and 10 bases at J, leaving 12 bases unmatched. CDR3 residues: CASTQLAGVKDEQFF. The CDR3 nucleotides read TGTGCCAGTACCCAACTAGCGGGAGTTAAAGACGAGCAGTTCTTC.

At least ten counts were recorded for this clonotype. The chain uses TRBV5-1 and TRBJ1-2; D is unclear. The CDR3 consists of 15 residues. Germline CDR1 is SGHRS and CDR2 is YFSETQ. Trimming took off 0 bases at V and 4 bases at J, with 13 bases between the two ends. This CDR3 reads CASSLAPAKGYGYTF. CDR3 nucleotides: TGCGCCAGCAGCTTGGCCCCGGCCAAGGGCTATGGCTACACCTTC.

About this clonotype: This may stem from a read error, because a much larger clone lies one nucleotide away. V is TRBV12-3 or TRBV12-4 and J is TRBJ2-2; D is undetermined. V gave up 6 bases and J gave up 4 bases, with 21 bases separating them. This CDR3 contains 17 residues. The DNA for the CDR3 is TGTGCCAGCAGCCTCCCGGGCTCACCCACCACCACCGGGGAGCTGTTTTTT. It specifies CASSLPGSPTTTGELFF.

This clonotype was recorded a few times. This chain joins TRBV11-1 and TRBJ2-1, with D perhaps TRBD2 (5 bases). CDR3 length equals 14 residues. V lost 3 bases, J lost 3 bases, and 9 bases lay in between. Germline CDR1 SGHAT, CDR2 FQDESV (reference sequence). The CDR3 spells CASSFDRDYNEQFF. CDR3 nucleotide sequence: TGTGCCAGCAGCTTTGACCGGGACTACAATGAGCAGTTCTTC.

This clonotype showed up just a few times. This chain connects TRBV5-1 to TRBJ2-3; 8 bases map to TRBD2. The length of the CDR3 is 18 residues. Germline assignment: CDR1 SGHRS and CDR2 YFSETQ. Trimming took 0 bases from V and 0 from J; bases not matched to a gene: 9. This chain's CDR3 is CASSLEILAGRSTDTQYF. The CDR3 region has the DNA TGCGCCAGCAGCTTGGAAATTCTAGCGGGTCGGAGCACAGATACGCAGTATTTT.

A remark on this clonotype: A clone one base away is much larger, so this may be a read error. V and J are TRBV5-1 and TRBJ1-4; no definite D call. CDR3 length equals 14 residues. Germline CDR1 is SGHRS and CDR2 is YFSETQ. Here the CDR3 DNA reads TGCGCCAGCAGCTTGGAGGCAACTAATGAAAAACGGTTTTTT. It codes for CASSLEATNEKRFF.

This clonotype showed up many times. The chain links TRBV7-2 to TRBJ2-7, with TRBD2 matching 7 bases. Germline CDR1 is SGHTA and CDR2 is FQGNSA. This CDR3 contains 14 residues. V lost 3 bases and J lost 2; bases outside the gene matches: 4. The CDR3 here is CASSFERDTYEQYF. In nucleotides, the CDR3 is TGTGCCAGCAGCTTCGAGCGGGATACCTACGAGCAGTACTTC.

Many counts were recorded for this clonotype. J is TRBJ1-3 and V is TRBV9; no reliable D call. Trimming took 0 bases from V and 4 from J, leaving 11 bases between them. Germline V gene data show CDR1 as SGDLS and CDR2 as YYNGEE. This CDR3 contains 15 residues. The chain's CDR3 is CASSVDYLGGNTIYF. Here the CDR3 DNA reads TGTGCCAGCAGCGTAGATTACCTGGGGGGAAACACCATATATTTT.

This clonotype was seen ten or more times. The CDR3 loop is CASSPTLIQNYGYTF. CDR3 in DNA: TGTGCCAGCAGCCCAACGCTGATTCAGAACTATGGCTACACCTTC. The J gene is TRBJ1-2, the V gene TRBV7-6; D is ambiguous. V dropped 5 bases and J dropped 2 bases, with 15 bases sitting between them. The CDR3 contains 15 residues. Per germline, CDR1 SGHVS and CDR2 FNYEAQ.

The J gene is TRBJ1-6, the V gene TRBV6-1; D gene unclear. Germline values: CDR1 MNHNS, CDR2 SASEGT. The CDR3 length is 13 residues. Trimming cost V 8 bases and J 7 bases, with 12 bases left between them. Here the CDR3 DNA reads TGTGCCAGCGATTATCAAGGGAATTCACCCCTCCACTTT. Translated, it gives CASDYQGNSPLHF.

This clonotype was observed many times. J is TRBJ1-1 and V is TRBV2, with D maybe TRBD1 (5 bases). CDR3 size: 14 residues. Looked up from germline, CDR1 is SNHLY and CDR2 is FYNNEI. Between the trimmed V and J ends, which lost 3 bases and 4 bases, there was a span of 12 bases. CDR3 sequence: CASSDQVQGTEAFF. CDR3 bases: TGTGCCAGCAGTGACCAAGTTCAGGGCACTGAAGCTTTCTTT.

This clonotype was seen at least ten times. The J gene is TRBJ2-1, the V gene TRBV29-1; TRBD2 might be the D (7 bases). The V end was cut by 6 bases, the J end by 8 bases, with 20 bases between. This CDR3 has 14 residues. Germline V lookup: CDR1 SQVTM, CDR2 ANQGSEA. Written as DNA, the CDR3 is TGCAGCGTGCCCCCGGGGGGCCACCCCTATGAGCAGTTCTTC. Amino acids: CSVPPGGHPYEQFF.

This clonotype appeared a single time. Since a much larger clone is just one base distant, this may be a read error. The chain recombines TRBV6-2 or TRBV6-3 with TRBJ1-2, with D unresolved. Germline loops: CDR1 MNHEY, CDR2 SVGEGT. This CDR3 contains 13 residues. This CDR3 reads CASSELSEETYAF. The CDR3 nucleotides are TGTGCCAGCAGTGAATTGTCAGAAGAGACCTACGCCTTC.

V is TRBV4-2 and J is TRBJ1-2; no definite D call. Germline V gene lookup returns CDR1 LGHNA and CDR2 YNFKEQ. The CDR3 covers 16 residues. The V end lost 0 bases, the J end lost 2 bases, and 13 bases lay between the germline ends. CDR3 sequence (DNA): TGTGCCAGCAGCCAAGATCGCCTAAGTACCAACTATGGCTACACCTTC. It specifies CASSQDRLSTNYGYTF.

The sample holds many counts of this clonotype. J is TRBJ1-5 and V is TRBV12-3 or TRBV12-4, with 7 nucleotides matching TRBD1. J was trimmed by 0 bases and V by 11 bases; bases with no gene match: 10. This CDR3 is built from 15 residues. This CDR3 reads CASRMGQTSNQPQHF. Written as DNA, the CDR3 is TGTGCCTCCCGTATGGGACAGACTAGCAATCAGCCCCAGCATTTT.

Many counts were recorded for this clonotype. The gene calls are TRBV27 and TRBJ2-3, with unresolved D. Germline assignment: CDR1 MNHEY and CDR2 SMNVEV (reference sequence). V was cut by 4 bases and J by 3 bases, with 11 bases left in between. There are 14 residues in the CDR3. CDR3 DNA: TGTGCCAGCAGTTCGCAGAAATATACAGATACGCAGTATTTT. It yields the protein CASSSQKYTDTQYF.

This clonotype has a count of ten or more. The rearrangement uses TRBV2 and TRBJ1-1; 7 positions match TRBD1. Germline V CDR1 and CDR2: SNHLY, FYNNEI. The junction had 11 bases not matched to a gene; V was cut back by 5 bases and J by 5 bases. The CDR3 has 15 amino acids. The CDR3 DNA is TGTGCCAGCAGTCTAAGACAGGGTTTGCAGACTGAAGCTTTCTTT. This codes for CASSLRQGLQTEAFF.

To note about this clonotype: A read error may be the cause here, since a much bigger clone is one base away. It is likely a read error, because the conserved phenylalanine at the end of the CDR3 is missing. CDR3 protein: CASSPPSHEQFL. The CDR3 nucleotides are TGTGCCAGCTCACCCCCCTCTCATGAGCAGTTCCTC. The chain has TRBV18 and TRBJ2-1, with D uncertain. V gave up 3 bases and J gave up 8 bases, with 8 bases separating them. This CDR3 comprises 12 residues. From germline, CDR1 is KGHSH and CDR2 LQKENI.

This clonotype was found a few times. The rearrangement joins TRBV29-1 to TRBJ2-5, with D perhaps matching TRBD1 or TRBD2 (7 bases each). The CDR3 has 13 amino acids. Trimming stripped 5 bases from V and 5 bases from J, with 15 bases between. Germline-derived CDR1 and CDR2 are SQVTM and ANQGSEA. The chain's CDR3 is CSVIAGGGETQYF. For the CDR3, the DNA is TGCAGCGTTATCGCAGGGGGGGGGGAGACCCAGTACTTC. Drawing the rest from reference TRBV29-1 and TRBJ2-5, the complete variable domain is SAVISQKPSRDICQRGTSLTIQCQVDSQVTMMFWYRQQPGQSLTLIATANQGSEATYESGFVIDKFPISRPNLTFSTLTVSNMSPEDSSIYLCSVIAGGGETQYFGPGTRLLVL.

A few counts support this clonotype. The CDR3 nucleotides are TGTGCCAGCAGTTCCCGACTAGCGGGGGGCGCAGATACGCAGTATTTT. Translating gives CASSSRLAGGADTQYF. The V and J genes are TRBV11-3 and TRBJ2-3; 13 positions agree with TRBD2. Germline V gene sequence: CDR1 SGHNT, CDR2 YENEEA. The CDR3 covers 16 residues. V was clipped by 6 bases and J by 4 bases; unmatched bases: 7.

The CDR3 sequence: CASSPYEGIDEQFF. The CDR3, as DNA: TGTGCCAGCAGCCCTTATGAGGGTATCGATGAGCAGTTCTTC. V usage is TRBV6-2 or TRBV6-3 and J usage is TRBJ2-1; maybe TRBD2 (5 bases). The V and J ends lost 6 bases and 8 bases respectively, with 17 bases between them. The CDR3 has 14 residues. CDR1 and CDR2 (germline): MNHEY, SVGEGT.

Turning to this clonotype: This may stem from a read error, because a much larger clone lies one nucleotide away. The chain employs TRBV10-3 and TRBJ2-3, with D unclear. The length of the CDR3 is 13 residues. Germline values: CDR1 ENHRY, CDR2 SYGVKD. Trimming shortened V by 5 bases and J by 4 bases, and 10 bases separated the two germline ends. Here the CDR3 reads CAISYTDADTQYF. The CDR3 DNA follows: TGTGCCATCAGTTACACGGACGCAGATACGCAGTATTTT.

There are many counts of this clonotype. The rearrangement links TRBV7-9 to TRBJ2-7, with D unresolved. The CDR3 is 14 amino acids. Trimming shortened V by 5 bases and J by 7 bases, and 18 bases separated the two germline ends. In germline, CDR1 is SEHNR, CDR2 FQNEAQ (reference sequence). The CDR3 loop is CASSPPPSQWEQYF. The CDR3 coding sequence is TGTGCCAGCAGCCCCCCCCCGTCCCAGTGGGAGCAGTACTTC.